One TCR beta chain is described in this entry. Antigen unknown. Germline V lookup: CDR1 SGHAT, CDR2 FQDESV (reference sequence). Trimming cost V 7 bases and J 12 bases, with 17 bases left between them. The CDR3 is 12 amino acids. This sample stems from a study of memory CD4+ T cells and cytomegalovirus serostatus. About the research overall: This sample comes from healthy Belgian adults, under 10 CMV seropositive, approximately 23 seronegative.

The sort gate was single viable CD3+CD4+CD8-CD45RO+ cells for memory CD4+ T cells. Serum IgG to CMV pp150, pp28, p38 and p52 defined serostatus. Study findings and constraints: CD4+ memory repertoires contained about 40% of the roughly 150 reported CMV TCRbeta sequences.

Original processing methods: Out-of-frame sequences were removed, leaving about 2.2 million distinct TCRbeta sequences. Generated by immunoSEQ multiplex PCR, the TCRdb table keeps only in-frame clones and is missing some. V and J calls and clone size follow that table, whereas D and trimming were derived from the DNA. The data show tens of thousands of clones, with less than 85% seen just once and around 0.5% held by the top ten. The TCR originated in an adult in good health and CMV-seronegative. Some clones in this sample may be carry-over from other donors' samples. The sequenced sample consisted of memory CD4+ T cells from blood. The V call is TRBV11-1, the J call TRBJ2-3; maybe TRBD2 (6 bases). The CDR3 region has the DNA TGTGCCAGCAACCTGGCGGGGCCGGTTCAGTATTTT. Protein sequence: CASNLAGPVQYF.